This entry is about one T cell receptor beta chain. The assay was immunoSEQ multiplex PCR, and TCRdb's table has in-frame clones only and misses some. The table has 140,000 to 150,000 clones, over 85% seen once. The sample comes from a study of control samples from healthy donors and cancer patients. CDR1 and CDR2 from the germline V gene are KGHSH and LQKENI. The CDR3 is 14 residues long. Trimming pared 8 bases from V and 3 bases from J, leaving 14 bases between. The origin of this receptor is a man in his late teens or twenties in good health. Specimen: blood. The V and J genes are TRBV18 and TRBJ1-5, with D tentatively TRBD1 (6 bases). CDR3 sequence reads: CASRKDSPNQPQHF. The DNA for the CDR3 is TGTGCCAGCCGGAAGGACAGCCCCAATCAGCCCCAGCATTTT.